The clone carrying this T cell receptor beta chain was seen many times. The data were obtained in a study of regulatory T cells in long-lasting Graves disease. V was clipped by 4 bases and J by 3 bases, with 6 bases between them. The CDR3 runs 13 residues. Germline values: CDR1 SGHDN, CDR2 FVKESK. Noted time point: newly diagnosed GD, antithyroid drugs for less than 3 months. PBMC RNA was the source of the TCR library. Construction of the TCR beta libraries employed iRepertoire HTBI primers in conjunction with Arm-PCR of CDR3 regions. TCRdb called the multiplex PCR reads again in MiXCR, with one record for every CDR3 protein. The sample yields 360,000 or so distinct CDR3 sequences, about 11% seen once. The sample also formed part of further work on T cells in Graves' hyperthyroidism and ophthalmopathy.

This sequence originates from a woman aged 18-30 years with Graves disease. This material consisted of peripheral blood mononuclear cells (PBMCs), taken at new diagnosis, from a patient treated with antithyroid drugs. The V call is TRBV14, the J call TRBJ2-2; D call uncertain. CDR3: CASSPTDTGELFF. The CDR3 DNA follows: TGTGCCAGCAGCCCCACGGACACCGGGGAGCTGTTTTTT. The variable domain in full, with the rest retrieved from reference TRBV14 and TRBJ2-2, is EAGVTQFPSHSVIEKGQTVTLRCDPISGHDNLYWYRRVMGKEIKFLLHFVKESKQDESGMPNNRFLAERTGGTYSTLKVQPAELEDSGVYFCASSPTDTGELFFGEGSRLTVL.